This T cell receptor beta chain derives from a study of T cell responses to AZD1222 COVID-19 vaccine. The study's findings and limits: Just a handful of AZD1222 recipients tested seropositive at baseline. Possibly, clonal diversity was underestimated; donors were largely white British and included more females. All repertoire sampling was performed exclusively after the peak T cell response. Close to half of spike-specific TCRs reportedly recognize unmutated variant regions.

Method: immunoSEQ multiplex PCR; TCRdb's copy keeps in-frame clones and lacks some. This table has approximately 180,000 clones, 85% to 95% appearing once. To note about this clone: Its antigen remains unidentified.

Germline-derived CDR1 and CDR2 are GTSNPN and SVGIG (reference sequence). The germline V and J ends were trimmed by 0 bases and 0 bases, with 11 bases remaining between them. The CDR3 spans 15 residues. The receptor comes from an adult who received the MenACWY meningococcal vaccine as a control. This sample comprised peripheral blood, obtained 28 days after the second dose of the MenACWY control vaccine. The V call is TRBV30, the J call TRBJ1-2, with D unresolved. In DNA form, the CDR3 reads TGTGCCTGGAGTGTACTGGGCAGGTCTAACTATGGCTACACCTTC. Its protein is CAWSVLGRSNYGYTF.